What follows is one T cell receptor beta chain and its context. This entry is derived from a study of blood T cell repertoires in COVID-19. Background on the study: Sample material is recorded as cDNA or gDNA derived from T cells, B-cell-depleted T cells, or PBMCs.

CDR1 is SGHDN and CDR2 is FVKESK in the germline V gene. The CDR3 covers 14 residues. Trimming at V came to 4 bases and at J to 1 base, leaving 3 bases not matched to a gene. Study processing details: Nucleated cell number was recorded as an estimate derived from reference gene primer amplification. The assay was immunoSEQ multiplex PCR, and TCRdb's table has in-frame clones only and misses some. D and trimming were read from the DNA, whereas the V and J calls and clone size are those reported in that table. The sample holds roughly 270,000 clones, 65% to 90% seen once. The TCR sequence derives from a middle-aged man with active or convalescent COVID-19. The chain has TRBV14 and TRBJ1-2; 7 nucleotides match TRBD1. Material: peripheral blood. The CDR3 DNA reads TGTGCCAGCAGCCCTCACAGGGGTAACTATGGCTACACCTTC. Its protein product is CASSPHRGNYGYTF.